This passage covers 23 T cell receptor beta chains from one sample sequenced in a study of blood T cells in healthy people across ages. PCR was performed a second time for about 7 to 11 cycles using a sample-barcoded 5' primer and a J-beta primer mix. TCRdb recomputed calls from the 5' RACE reads with MiXCR, one row per CDR3 protein. This table has approximately 1,100,000 distinct CDR3 sequences, 40% to 55% appearing once. Specimen: blood. The receptors come from a woman aged 55-69 years in good health.

The chain employs TRBV6-1 and TRBJ2-7, with unresolved D. The DNA end favors TRBJ2-5, so the J call may be wrong. Germline CDR1 is MNHNS and CDR2 is SASEGT. The CDR3 consists of 16 residues. CDR3 loop: CASSEALGDLGETQYF. Written as DNA, the CDR3 is TGTGCCAGCAGTGAAGCGCTCGGAGATCTAGGAGAGACCCAGTACTTC.

A word on this clonotype: A read error may produce the germline difference seen at one junction end. V is TRBV20-1 and J is TRBJ1-2; D is possibly TRBD1 (5 bases). The CDR3 loop spans 14 amino acids. Germline V gene lookup returns CDR1 DFQATT and CDR2 SNEGSKA (reference sequence). CDR3 region: CSATGAVSNYDYTF. Written as DNA, the CDR3 is TGCAGTGCAACTGGGGCAGTTTCTAACTATGACTACACCTTC.

This clonotype was seen a few times. The DNA for the CDR3 is TGTGCCAGCATCGGAAATGGTCGAACAGGGGTCGGTCTCGAGCAGTACTTC. As protein: CASIGNGRTGVGLEQYF. The V gene is TRBV6-1, the J gene TRBJ2-7; 7 bases match TRBD1. Trimming cost V 7 bases and J 6 bases; bases outside gene matches: 21. The CDR3 totals 17 residues. Germline CDR1 is MNHNS and CDR2 is SASEGT.

The chain combines TRBV3-1 with TRBJ2-4; D is ambiguous. V lost 2 bases, J lost 4 bases, and 9 bases lay in between. Germline CDR1 and CDR2: LGHDT and YNNKEL (reference sequence). The CDR3 covers 14 residues. CDR3 protein: CASSQRSRKNIQYF. For the CDR3, the DNA is TGTGCCAGCAGCCAACGTTCCCGGAAAAACATTCAGTACTTC.

This clonotype was counted only a few times. This chain uses TRBV4-1 with TRBJ2-4, with TRBD1 matching over 11 bases. Trimming removed 4 bases from V and 8 bases from J; junction bases left unmatched: 7. The CDR3 runs 15 residues. Germline V lookup: CDR1 MGHRA, CDR2 YSYEKL. CDR3 in amino acids: CASSRTDRGLDIQYF. DNA of the CDR3: TGCGCCAGCAGCCGGACGGACAGGGGGCTAGACATTCAGTACTTC.

This clonotype was counted at least ten times. The chain carries TRBV7-2 and TRBJ2-5, with 8 bases matching TRBD2. Germline trimming cut 2 bases from V and 1 base from J; bases unmatched to any gene: 9. This CDR3 region has 17 residues. In germline, CDR1 is SGHTA, CDR2 FQGNSA. The CDR3 DNA follows: TGTGCCAGCAGCTTAAGGGGGGGTAGCGGGACCCAAGAGACCCAGTACTTC. Its protein is CASSLRGGSGTQETQYF.

In this sample, this clonotype turned up a few times. This sequence joins TRBV29-1 and TRBJ2-4; tentatively, D is TRBD1 (6 bases). The CDR3 contains 18 residues. V lost 1 base, J lost 2 bases, and 21 bases lay in between. Germline V CDR1 and CDR2: SQVTM, ANQGSEA. The CDR3 loop reads CSVEGVLKGVGSKNIQYF. CDR3 coding DNA: TGCAGCGTTGAAGGCGTACTAAAGGGGGTAGGGTCCAAAAACATTCAGTACTTC.

V usage is TRBV11-1 and J usage is TRBJ2-7; D call uncertain. V was cut by 7 bases and J by 0 bases, with 13 bases left in between. CDR1 is SGHAT, CDR2 FQDESV, per germline (reference sequence). The CDR3 is 14 residues long. CDR3 nucleotide sequence: TGTGCCAGCAACTTGCAGACGGGCTCCTACGAGCAGTACTTC. Amino acid sequence: CASNLQTGSYEQYF.

The chain has TRBV6-5 and TRBJ2-7, with 7 bases identical to TRBD2. The end of the DNA aligns better with TRBJ2-5, so the J call may be wrong. The CDR3 totals 16 residues. Per the germline V gene, CDR1 is MNHEY and CDR2 is SVGAGI. As DNA, the CDR3 is TGTGCCAGCAGTTACTCGAGGGCTAGCGGAGAAGAGACCCAGTACTTC. Protein: CASSYSRASGEETQYF.

This clonotype was counted a few times. The rearrangement links TRBV29-1 to TRBJ2-1; 7 positions match TRBD2. This CDR3 spans 14 amino acids. The V and J ends lost 1 base and 7 bases, in that order; junction bases with no gene match: 7. Germline V gene sequence: CDR1 SQVTM, CDR2 ANQGSEA. DNA for the CDR3: TGCAGCGTTGAAGGTGCGGGAGCGGGAAATGAGCAGTTCTTC. Translating gives CSVEGAGAGNEQFF.

This clonotype occurred a few times. V is TRBV15 and J is TRBJ2-5, with 8 positions matching TRBD2. Gene TRBJ2-7 matches the end of the DNA better, so the J call may be wrong. The CDR3 totals 14 residues. Germline lookup yields CDR1 LNHNV and CDR2 YYDKDF (reference sequence). CDR3 sequence (DNA): TGTGCCACCAGCAAGGGACTAGGGGACTACGAGCAGTACTTC. Encoded protein: CATSKGLGDYEQYF.

The V call is TRBV20-1, the J call TRBJ1-2; TRBD1 matches at 12 bases. The germline gives CDR1 DFQATT, CDR2 SNEGSKA (reference sequence). The CDR3 consists of 14 residues. V lost 3 bases, J lost 4 bases, and 3 bases stayed unmatched. The CDR3 DNA reads TGCAGTGCTAGGCCGGGACAGGGGGCCTATGGCTACACCTTC. Amino acid sequence: CSARPGQGAYGYTF.

This clonotype appeared a few times. The chain combines TRBV5-1 with TRBJ1-2, with D tentatively TRBD1 (5 bases). V gave up 6 bases and J gave up 10 bases, with 22 bases separating them. Germline CDR1 and CDR2: SGHRS and YFSETQ. CDR3 length equals 14 residues. The CDR3 bases are TGCGCCAGCACCCAAAGTCGGGAGATCAGGGCCTACACCTTC. This encodes CASTQSREIRAYTF.

The chain carries TRBV6-1 and TRBJ2-3; no firm D call. This CDR3 spans 13 amino acids. V gave up 6 bases and J gave up 4 bases, with 11 bases separating them. The germline V gene has CDR1 MNHNS and CDR2 SASEGT. CDR3 sequence: CASSGSNADTQYF. DNA for the CDR3: TGTGCCAGCAGCGGTTCGAACGCAGATACGCAGTATTTT.

V usage is TRBV3-1 and J usage is TRBJ1-2; no reliable D call. Trimming stripped 0 bases from V and 3 bases from J, with 8 bases between. Per germline, CDR1 LGHDT and CDR2 YNNKEL (reference sequence). This CDR3 spans 14 amino acids. Here the CDR3 reads CASSQEHGDYGYTF. CDR3 DNA: TGTGCCAGCAGCCAAGAGCACGGGGACTATGGCTACACCTTC.

The rearrangement uses TRBV11-2 and TRBJ2-1, with D possibly being TRBD1 (6 bases). V was pared by 5 bases and J by 0 bases, with 14 bases between. The CDR3 contains 16 residues. Germline CDR1 is SGHAT and CDR2 is FQNNGV. The CDR3 coding sequence is TGTGCCAGCAGCACCCCAGGGGCCCTCTCCTACAATGAGCAGTTCTTC. Residues: CASSTPGALSYNEQFF.

Remarks on this clonotype: One junction end disagrees with the germline gene, perhaps due to a read error. V usage is TRBV4-2 and J usage is TRBJ1-1, with 8 bases fitting TRBD1. The CDR3 length is 15 residues. Per the germline V gene, CDR1 is LGHNA and CDR2 is YNFKEQ. CDR3 bases: TGTGCCAGCAGCCCTTACAGGGGGTTTAATACTGAAACTTTCTTT. Its translation is CASSPYRGFNTETFF.

V and J are TRBV28 and TRBJ2-5; D is possibly TRBD2 (6 bases). Per germline, CDR1 MDHEN and CDR2 SYDVKM. Trimming stripped 11 bases from V and 11 bases from J, with 33 bases between. This CDR3 is built from 16 residues. CDR3 in amino acids: CALNPGTQHGVWEQYF. The CDR3 DNA reads as TGTGCCCTCAACCCCGGGACTCAACATGGGGTGTGGGAGCAGTACTTC.

This clonotype was counted a few times. The chain links TRBV11-2 to TRBJ2-5, with D possibly called TRBD1 or TRBD2 (5 bases each). Trimming pared 6 bases from V and 0 bases from J, leaving 14 bases between. CDR1 and CDR2 (germline): SGHAT, FQNNGV. CDR3 length: 15 amino acids. DNA for the CDR3: TGTGCCAGCAGTCTAGCATGGGGGAACCAAGAGACCCAGTACTTC. Translated: CASSLAWGNQETQYF.

Only a few counts were recorded for this clonotype. The gene calls are TRBV5-1 and TRBJ2-3, with TRBD2 identical over 7 bases. Germline trimming cut 6 bases from V and 2 bases from J; bases unmatched to any gene: 6. The CDR3 consists of 14 residues. Looked up from germline, CDR1 is SGHRS and CDR2 is YFSETQ. The CDR3 is CASKGGQATDTQYF. The CDR3, as DNA: TGCGCCAGCAAGGGAGGGCAAGCCACAGATACGCAGTATTTT.

The chain is built from TRBV3-1 and TRBJ2-7; D might be TRBD1 (6 bases). This CDR3 is 13 amino acids long. Per germline, CDR1 LGHDT and CDR2 YNNKEL (reference sequence). Trimming cost V 6 bases and J 2 bases, with 11 bases left between them. In nucleotides, the CDR3 is TGTGCCAGCAGGAACAGGGTAACCTACGAGCAGTACTTC. As protein: CASRNRVTYEQYF.

CDR3 in DNA: TGTGCCAGCAGTTATAAGGGGGCGTCTAGCTACACCTTC. Translation: CASSYKGASSYTF. The genes are TRBV6-6 and TRBJ1-2, with 7 bases matching TRBD1. V was pared by 3 bases and J by 9 bases, with 7 bases of the junction left unmatched. Looked up from germline, CDR1 is MNHNY and CDR2 is SVGAGI (reference sequence). The CDR3 covers 13 residues.

This clonotype was observed a few times. The rearrangement joins TRBV12-3 or TRBV12-4 to TRBJ2-1; TRBD1 matches 8 bases. The trim removed 4 bases at V and 5 bases at J, leaving 4 bases unmatched. The CDR3 sequence is 14 residues long. The DNA for the CDR3 is TGTGCCAGCAGTTGGACAGGGCGGGACAATGAGCAGTTCTTC. Its protein is CASSWTGRDNEQFF.